Presented here are 17 T cell receptor beta chains from one specimen sequenced in a study of cytomegalovirus exposure and HLA in healthy donors. Some clones are missing from TCRdb's copy, which holds only in-frame ones; the method was immunoSEQ multiplex PCR. The data show hundreds of thousands of clones, 70% to 90% seen once. The sample comprised PBMCs. The receptors stem from a woman between 18 and 29 years old in good health and CMV-seronegative.

J is TRBJ1-2 and V is TRBV28; 8 positions match TRBD1. The CDR3 runs 15 residues. Trimming at V came to 7 bases and at J to 3 bases, leaving 10 bases not matched to a gene. Germline assignment: CDR1 MDHEN and CDR2 SYDVKM. CDR3 bases: TGTGCCAGCAACTCCCCGGACAGGGCTCACTATGGCTACACCTTC. Translating it yields CASNSPDRAHYGYTF.

The chain has TRBV27 and TRBJ1-4; D is unclear. Germline V CDR1 and CDR2: MNHEY, SMNVEV (reference sequence). The CDR3 length is 12 residues. V was trimmed by 5 bases and J by 10 bases, leaving 11 bases between them. CDR3 sequence: CASSQRRGKLFF. CDR3 nucleotide sequence: TGTGCCAGCAGTCAACGAAGAGGAAAACTGTTTTTT.

The chain has TRBV11-2 and TRBJ1-4; possible D gene TRBD1, 6 bases. CDR3 length equals 15 residues. The V end was cut by 3 bases, the J end by 6 bases, with 14 bases between. Germline-derived CDR1 and CDR2 are SGHAT and FQNNGV. The CDR3 DNA follows: TGTGCCAGCAGCTTCAAAAAGGGGGAAGATGAAAAACTGTTTTTT. Amino acid sequence: CASSFKKGEDEKLFF. Drawing the rest from reference TRBV11-2 and TRBJ1-4, the complete variable domain is EAGVAQSPRYKIIEKRQSVAFWCNPISGHATLYWYQQILGQGPKLLIQFQNNGVVDDSQLPKDRFSAERLKGVDSTLKIQPAKLEDSAVYLCASSFKKGEDEKLFFGSGTQLSVL.

The chain combines TRBV2 with TRBJ1-5; D perhaps matches TRBD1 (5 bases). From germline, CDR1 is SNHLY and CDR2 FYNNEI. This CDR3 has 16 residues. V was pared by 6 bases and J by 5 bases, with 20 bases between. The CDR3 DNA sequence: TGTGCCAGCAGAGCACCCTTGGGGGGGGGATATCAGCCCCAGCATTTT. Its protein is CASRAPLGGGYQPQHF. The entire variable domain, with the rest obtained from reference TRBV2 and TRBJ1-5, is as follows: EPEVTQTPSHQVTQMGQEVILRCVPISNHLYFYWYRQILGQKVEFLVSFYNNEISEKSEIFDDQFSVERPDGSNFTLKIRSTKLEDSAMYFCASRAPLGGGYQPQHFGDGTRLSIL.

The V call is TRBV18, the J call TRBJ1-1, with 7 bases aligning to TRBD1. The V and J ends lost 2 bases and 5 bases, in that order; junction bases with no gene match: 5. Germline V gene sequence: CDR1 KGHSH, CDR2 LQKENI. The length of the CDR3 is 14 residues. The CDR3 loop is CASSPEGAVTEAFF. The CDR3 nucleotides read TGTGCCAGCTCACCAGAGGGGGCGGTTACTGAAGCTTTCTTT.

The gene calls are TRBV30 and TRBJ2-1, with TRBD2 matching 7 bases. CDR3 length: 17 residues. CDR1 GTSNPN and CDR2 SVGIG come from the germline V gene (reference sequence). The J segment lost 0 bases and the V segment lost 1 base, leaving 9 bases of the junction unmatched. CDR3 sequence: CAWSGLGSSGSYNEQFF. In DNA form, the CDR3 reads TGTGCCTGGAGTGGCTTGGGTTCTAGCGGCTCCTACAATGAGCAGTTCTTC.

This rearrangement joins TRBV7-9 to TRBJ1-1; D gene ambiguous. Germline V CDR1 and CDR2: SEHNR, FQNEAQ (reference sequence). This CDR3 has 15 amino acids. The V end lost 4 bases, the J end lost 4 bases, and 16 bases lay between the germline ends. CDR3 amino acids: CASSSEAMKGTEAFF. The CDR3 DNA reads as TGTGCCAGCAGCTCAGAGGCCATGAAAGGCACTGAAGCTTTCTTT. Drawing the rest from reference TRBV7-9 and TRBJ1-1, the complete variable domain is DTGVSQNPRHKITKRGQNVTFRCDPISEHNRLYWYRQTLGQGPEFLTYFQNEAQLEKSRLLSDRFSAERPKGSFSTLEIQRTEQGDSAMYLCASSSEAMKGTEAFFGQGTRLTVV.

CDR3 residues: CASSQAEQVSYEQYF. The CDR3 DNA sequence: TGCGCCAGCAGCCAAGCTGAGCAAGTCTCCTACGAGCAGTACTTC. This chain joins TRBV4-1 and TRBJ2-7; D gene unclear. V dropped 1 base and J dropped 0 bases, with 10 bases sitting between them. The CDR3 length is 15 residues. Germline V gene data show CDR1 as MGHRA and CDR2 as YSYEKL.

The chain links TRBV18 to TRBJ1-4; TRBD1 might be the D (6 bases). V was shortened by 5 bases and J by 0 bases, with 13 bases between the two germline ends. In germline, CDR1 is KGHSH, CDR2 LQKENI. CDR3 size: 16 residues. The CDR3 is CASSSLTGSTNEKLFF. The CDR3 DNA reads TGTGCCAGCTCATCCTTAACAGGGTCAACTAATGAAAAACTGTTTTTT.

The V call is TRBV2, the J call TRBJ1-1; D unresolved. Germline V gene lookup returns CDR1 SNHLY and CDR2 FYNNEI. Trimming left V 2 bases short and J 1 base short, with 11 bases between. There are 15 residues in the CDR3. CDR3 region: CASSETDTANTEAFF. The CDR3 DNA sequence: TGTGCCAGCAGTGAAACCGACACAGCGAACACTGAAGCTTTCTTT.

This clone was observed a single time. The rearrangement links TRBV28 to TRBJ1-3; D not resolved. This CDR3 comprises 14 residues. V was shortened by 3 bases and J by 4 bases, with 10 bases between the two germline ends. CDR1 MDHEN and CDR2 SYDVKM come from the germline V gene. The CDR3 DNA is TGTGCCAGCAGTTTTGGAGGCAGGGGAAACACCATATATTTT. Translation gives CASSFGGRGNTIYF.

The V and J genes are TRBV5-1 and TRBJ2-2; TRBD2 agrees at 8 bases. There are 15 residues in the CDR3. J lost 7 bases, V lost 0 bases, and 5 bases had no gene match. Germline V CDR1 and CDR2: SGHRS, YFSETQ. Written as DNA, the CDR3 is TGCGCCAGCAGCTTGGAGGCGGGAGGACACGGGGAGCTGTTTTTT. Its translation: CASSLEAGGHGELFF.

The chain joins TRBV5-6 to TRBJ1-4, with TRBD1 identical over 8 bases. The CDR3 has 17 amino acids. V shed 3 bases, J shed 5 bases, and the junction held 12 bases outside the gene matches. The germline V gene encodes CDR1 SGHDT and CDR2 YYEEEE. The CDR3 DNA reads TGTGCCAGCAGCTCGCCCGGACAGGGCATTTACAATGAAAAACTGTTTTTT. Translated: CASSSPGQGIYNEKLFF.

The chain is built from TRBV4-2 and TRBJ1-6; D perhaps matches TRBD1 (5 bases). V was trimmed by 8 bases and J by 7 bases, leaving 21 bases between them. Germline V gene sequence: CDR1 LGHNA, CDR2 YNFKEQ. The CDR3 contains 16 residues. DNA for the CDR3: TGTGCCAGCGGGGCCCGCGGGGGATCATGGAATTCACCCCTCCACTTT. It yields the protein CASGARGGSWNSPLHF.

The chain is built from TRBV6-6 and TRBJ1-1; 8 nucleotides match TRBD1. Germline lookup yields CDR1 MNHNY and CDR2 SVGAGI (reference sequence). Germline trimming cut 5 bases from V and 11 bases from J; bases unmatched to any gene: 10. CDR3 size: 13 residues. The CDR3 bases are TGTGCCAGCAGTCAAACGACAGGGGTAATGGCTTTCTTT. It specifies CASSQTTGVMAFF.

The genes are TRBV7-2 and TRBJ2-7, with 13 positions matching TRBD2. The V gene's germline CDR1 is SGHTA and CDR2 FQGNSA. The CDR3 loop spans 18 amino acids. The ends lost 5 bases at V and 6 bases at J; junction bases unmatched: 16. The chain's CDR3 is CASSDRTSGSTGAREQYF. The CDR3 nucleotides read TGTGCCAGCAGCGATCGGACTAGCGGGAGTACCGGGGCTCGCGAGCAGTACTTC.

V and J are TRBV4-2 and TRBJ2-2; the D is unclear. The germline V gene has CDR1 LGHNA and CDR2 YNFKEQ. The CDR3 has 14 residues. V dropped 0 bases and J dropped 3 bases, with 5 bases sitting between them. CDR3 in DNA: TGTGCCAGCAGCCAAGAACAAGACACCGGGGAGCTGTTTTTT. Protein: CASSQEQDTGELFF.